The 20 T cell receptor beta chains given below trace back to one sample, sequenced in a study of cytomegalovirus exposure and HLA in healthy donors. PCR used 60 Vbeta primers and 13 Jbeta primers. Assay used: immunoSEQ multiplex PCR; TCRdb lists only in-frame clones, some missing. The table lists around 220,000 clones, 60% to 85% of them singletons. The source material was PBMCs. Every receptor here comes from a man between 40 and 49 years old in good health and CMV-seronegative.

The gene calls are TRBV4-3 and TRBJ1-2, with no clear D. Germline V CDR1 and CDR2: LGHNA, YSLEER. The ends were cut back, 0 bases at V and 8 bases at J, with 16 bases in the middle. CDR3 length: 15 residues. The CDR3 DNA reads as TGCGCCAGCAGCCAAGACAGGTCGCACTTATGGGGCTACACCTTC. This sequence encodes CASSQDRSHLWGYTF.

V is TRBV29-1 and J is TRBJ2-1; 7 positions match TRBD2. The CDR3 length is 14 residues. The germline V gene encodes CDR1 SQVTM and CDR2 ANQGSEA. J lost 5 bases, V lost 3 bases, and 7 bases had no gene match. This chain's CDR3 is CSVDLSGLNNEQFF. DNA for the CDR3: TGCAGCGTTGATCTTAGCGGGCTAAACAATGAGCAGTTCTTC.

V gene TRBV19 combines with J gene TRBJ2-4, with D possibly TRBD2 on 6 matching bases. This CDR3 contains 15 residues. V dropped 3 bases and J dropped 0 bases, with 9 bases sitting between them. Looked up from germline, CDR1 is LNHDA and CDR2 is SQIVND (reference sequence). The CDR3 DNA sequence: TGTGCCAGTAGTATCGGGGGTCCAGCCAAAAACATTCAGTACTTC. The encoded protein is CASSIGGPAKNIQYF.

This clone was detected only once. Sequence at one end of the junction differs from germline and may be a read error. Other DNA sequences in this sample translate to the same CDR3. The chain has TRBV2 and TRBJ2-1; TRBD2 aligns across 8 bases. The germline V gene has CDR1 SNHLY and CDR2 FYNNEI. CDR3 length: 16 residues. CDR3 DNA: TGTGCCAGCAGTGCGCAGCGGGAGAGCTCCTACAATGAGCAATTCTTC. Translating gives CASSAQRESSYNEQFF.

On this clone itself: Different DNA sequences within this sample yield the same CDR3. The chain recombines TRBV7-8 with TRBJ1-1; 7 nucleotides line up with TRBD1. Germline V gene sequence: CDR1 SGHVS, CDR2 FQNEAQ. The J segment lost 1 base and the V segment lost 11 bases, leaving 13 bases of the junction unmatched. CDR3 size: 15 residues. The CDR3 DNA reads TGTGCCCCTAGGGGGCTCCAGCCGGGGAACACTGAAGCTTTCTTT. Encoded protein: CAPRGLQPGNTEAFF. Full variable domain (missing parts from reference TRBV7-8 and TRBJ1-1): GAGVSQSPRYKVAKRGQDVALRCDPISGHVSLFWYQQALGQGPEFLTYFQNEAQLDKSGLPSDRFFAERPEGSVSTLKIQRTQQEDSAVYLCAPRGLQPGNTEAFFGQGTRLTVV.

The J gene is TRBJ2-2, the V gene TRBV7-2, with D possibly being TRBD2 (7 bases). Trimming stripped 5 bases from V and 7 bases from J, with 17 bases between. Looked up from germline, CDR1 is SGHTA and CDR2 is FQGNSA. CDR3 length: 15 amino acids. CDR3 region: CASSPWGGTVGELFF. In DNA form, the CDR3 reads TGTGCCAGCAGCCCCTGGGGGGGCACGGTCGGGGAGCTGTTTTTT.

The CDR3 DNA reads TGTGCCAGCAGTGTGAACAGGGGACCCGACACTGAAGCTTTCTTT. Translating it yields CASSVNRGPDTEAFF. This chain uses TRBV6-1 with TRBJ1-1; 7 bases match TRBD1. The germline gives CDR1 MNHNS, CDR2 SASEGT. V lost 4 bases and J lost 3; bases outside the gene matches: 8. There are 15 residues in the CDR3.

The V call is TRBV6-1, the J call TRBJ1-4, with D maybe TRBD1 (5 bases). Germline-derived CDR1 and CDR2 are MNHNS and SASEGT. This CDR3 is built from 15 residues. The germline V and J ends were trimmed by 3 bases and 3 bases, with 11 bases remaining between them. The CDR3, as DNA: TGTGCCAGCAGTGAGATGGCGGGACCTAATGAAAAACTGTTTTTT. Its translation: CASSEMAGPNEKLFF.

V and J are TRBV7-9 and TRBJ2-1, with 9 nucleotides matching TRBD2. V shed 5 bases, J shed 0 bases, and the junction held 5 bases outside the gene matches. Germline V lookup: CDR1 SEHNR, CDR2 FQNEAQ (reference sequence). The CDR3 extends over 16 amino acids. The CDR3 region has the DNA TGTGCCAGCAGCATGTCTAGCGGGACCTCCTACAATGAGCAGTTCTTC. Amino acids: CASSMSSGTSYNEQFF.

The rearrangement links TRBV7-2 to TRBJ2-5, with a weak D call TRBD1 (6 bases). The V end was cut by 0 bases, the J end by 4 bases, with 9 bases between. Germline CDR1 and CDR2: SGHTA and FQGNSA. CDR3 length equals 14 residues. This CDR3 reads CASSLAGARETQYF. CDR3 bases: TGTGCCAGCAGCTTAGCGGGGGCCAGAGAGACCCAGTACTTC. Complete variable domain (other parts from reference TRBV7-2 and TRBJ2-5): GAGVSQSPSNKVTEKGKDVELRCDPISGHTALYWYRQSLGQGLEFLIYFQGNSAPDKSGLPSDRFSAERTGGSVSTLTIQRTQQEDSAVYLCASSLAGARETQYFGPGTRLLVL.

V usage is TRBV5-3 and J usage is TRBJ1-2; D is possibly TRBD1 (6 bases). TRBV5-3 falls under the ORF class, with uncertain function. This CDR3 is built from 15 residues. V was pared by 4 bases and J by 0 bases, with 13 bases between. The CDR3 sequence is CARSRTARTNYGYTF. DNA for the CDR3: TGTGCCAGAAGCCGGACAGCTCGCACTAACTATGGCTACACCTTC.

This sequence joins TRBV7-2 and TRBJ1-5; no reliable D call. Germline CDR1 is SGHTA and CDR2 is FQGNSA. The CDR3 runs to 15 residues. Trimming left V 5 bases short and J 3 bases short, with 14 bases between. The chain's CDR3 is CASSLTPVINQPQHF. The CDR3 bases are TGTGCCAGCAGCCTAACCCCCGTCATCAATCAGCCCCAGCATTTT.

The chain uses TRBV27 and TRBJ1-4, with 11 bases identical to TRBD1. J was trimmed by 8 bases and V by 5 bases; bases with no gene match: 7. The CDR3 is made up of 15 amino acids. Germline V gene sequence: CDR1 MNHEY, CDR2 SMNVEV (reference sequence). The CDR3 region has the DNA TGTGCCAGCAGTGCCAGGACAGGGGGCAACGAAAAACTGTTTTTT. It specifies CASSARTGGNEKLFF. Together with reference TRBV27 and TRBJ1-4, the CDR3 gives the full variable domain: EAQVTQNPRYLITVTGKKLTVTCSQNMNHEYMSWYRQDPGLGLRQIYYSMNVEVTDKGDVPEGYKVSRKEKRNFPLILESPSPNQTSLYFCASSARTGGNEKLFFGSGTQLSVL.

This chain connects TRBV18 to TRBJ1-5; D is unresolved. Germline-derived CDR1 and CDR2 are KGHSH and LQKENI. Trimming removed 0 bases from V and 1 base from J, with 22 bases in between. This CDR3 contains 20 residues. The CDR3 coding sequence is TGTGCCAGCTCACCACCGGGGAGCAGCGGGCCCGGCGGGAGCAATCAGCCCCAGCATTTT. Amino acids: CASSPPGSSGPGGSNQPQHF.

The J gene is TRBJ2-3, the V gene TRBV7-3; 7 bases line up with TRBD1. The CDR3 length is 13 residues. J lost 5 bases, V lost 5 bases, and 4 bases had no gene match. Germline CDR1 is SGHTA and CDR2 is FQGTGA. The CDR3 DNA sequence: TGTGCCAGCAGCCTCGGACAGGAAGATACGCAGTATTTT. It yields the protein CASSLGQEDTQYF.

This chain uses TRBV4-2 with TRBJ2-5; weak D call: TRBD1 (6 bases). Trimming took 0 bases from V and 3 from J, leaving 17 bases between them. Germline V gene lookup returns CDR1 LGHNA and CDR2 YNFKEQ. The CDR3 is 17 residues long. CDR3 residues: CASSQDPPGVGEETQYF. As DNA, the CDR3 is TGTGCCAGCAGCCAAGATCCCCCAGGGGTGGGTGAAGAGACCCAGTACTTC.

The chain uses TRBV4-2 and TRBJ2-7; 11 bases are shared with TRBD2. The germline V gene has CDR1 LGHNA and CDR2 YNFKEQ. There are 17 residues in the CDR3. V lost 2 bases, J lost 0 bases, and 6 bases stayed unmatched. The CDR3 DNA reads as TGTGCCAGCAGCCAAACACTGACTAGCGGGGACTCCTACGAGCAGTACTTC. Translation: CASSQTLTSGDSYEQYF.

The chain employs TRBV4-2 and TRBJ1-5; D uncertain. This CDR3 has 17 residues. Germline V gene data show CDR1 as LGHNA and CDR2 as YNFKEQ. V was clipped by 4 bases and J by 7 bases, with 23 bases between them. The CDR3 DNA reads TGTGCCAGCAGCCCACGGGCGGACGGATGGGGAGGCCAGCCCCAGCATTTT. It specifies CASSPRADGWGGQPQHF.

This clone has a single count. The chain combines TRBV7-9 with TRBJ2-3; TRBD1 matches 9 bases. In germline, CDR1 is SEHNR, CDR2 FQNEAQ (reference sequence). V dropped 5 bases and J dropped 4; count of bases not matched to a gene: 7. The CDR3 extends over 15 amino acids. DNA for the CDR3: TGTGCCAGCAGCCTTAGTGGACAGGGGCCAGATACGCAGTATTTT. This encodes CASSLSGQGPDTQYF.

This rearrangement joins TRBV6-4 to TRBJ1-1; a possible D gene is TRBD1 (6 bases). The CDR3 is 14 amino acids. Germline loops: CDR1 MRHNA, CDR2 SNTAGT. V was clipped by 6 bases and J by 2 bases, with 13 bases between them. CDR3 sequence: CASRLTGKNTEAFF. In DNA, the CDR3 is TGTGCCAGCAGGCTCACAGGGAAAAACACTGAAGCTTTCTTT.